The rows below give T cell receptor beta chains drawn from one sample of a study of identical twins. TCRdb called the 5' RACE reads again in MiXCR, with one record for every CDR3 protein. The data hold around 240,000 distinct CDR3 sequences, with 10% observed a single time. Sample: memory T cells sorted from blood. Receptors originate from a man aged 50 to 60 in good health. Each CDR3 is given with its conserved first and last residue. The D gene is left open where the match is weak. Size values are once, few and many counts, or a class for expanded clones, and some rows have none.

>TRBV4-1|TRBJ1-3|few|.|12
TGCGCCAGCAGCCAAGAGGTCGGCACCATATATTTT
CASSQEVGTIYF
>TRBV20-1|TRBJ2-5|many|TRBD1|13
TGCAGTGCAAAGGACAGGGGGAGTGTGACCCAGTACTTC
CSAKDRGSVTQYF
>TRBV4-2|TRBJ2-7|many|.|15
TGTGCCAGCAGCCAAGAGGGCAGTTCCTCGGGGGAGCAGTACTTC
CASSQEGSSSGEQYF
>TRBV12-3/TRBV12-4|TRBJ1-2|many|TRBD1|15
TGTGCCAGCAGTTTGGGAGGGACAGGGGACGGTGGCTACACCTTC
CASSLGGTGDGGYTF
>TRBV27|TRBJ1-2|many|TRBD1|15
TGTGCCAGCAGCCTCGACCCCGCAGGGGGTGGCGGCTACACCTTC
CASSLDPAGGGGYTF
>TRBV24-1|TRBJ2-1|many|.|14
TGTGCCACCAGTGAAAGGGGGGCTAAAAATGAGCAGTTCTTC
CATSERGAKNEQFF
>TRBV9|TRBJ2-3|few|.|18
TGTGCCAGCAGCGTTGGGTGGAGGGGAGGGGGCTCCACAGATACGCAGTATTTT
CASSVGWRGGGSTDTQYF
>TRBV11-1|TRBJ2-5|many|.|16
TGTGCCAGCAGCCCGCGGCGTGCAGGAGTGCAAGAGACCCAGTACTTC
CASSPRRAGVQETQYF
>TRBV5-1|TRBJ2-5|.|.|15
TGCGCCAGCAGCTTGAACCGCAACCCCCCGGAGACCCAGTACTTC
CASSLNRNPPETQYF
>TRBV6-5|TRBJ2-7|many|TRBD1|15
TGTGCCAGCAGTTACTCGACAGGGAGTAGAAACGAGCAGTACTTC
CASSYSTGSRNEQYF
>TRBV6-2/TRBV6-3|TRBJ2-5|many|.|15
TGTGCCAGCAGTTACGGGCCTCGTAACCAAGAGACCCAGTACTTC
CASSYGPRNQETQYF